The sequence of this T cell receptor (beta chain) was determined in a study of long-term antiretroviral therapy in people with HIV. In this sample, this clone turned up once. Researchers ran immunoSEQ v3.0 at survey level. Sequencing used immunoSEQ multiplex PCR; TCRdb keeps in-frame clones, though not all of them. The table has 25,000 to 30,000 clones, about 86% seen once. The CDR3 sequence is 13 residues long. CDR1 and CDR2 from the germline V gene are SNHLY and FYNNEI. The ends were cut back, 9 bases at V and 5 bases at J, with 16 bases in the middle. The genes are TRBV2 and TRBJ1-1; D not certain. The sample consisted of unsorted PBMCs, taken 0.8 years after starting antiretroviral therapy. The receptor's source is a woman in her 30s with HIV. CDR3 residues: CASSRETQTEAFF. DNA for the CDR3: TGTGCCAGTTCGCGGGAAACTCAGACTGAAGCTTTCTTT.